The entry below describes one TCR beta chain. Its antigen remains unidentified. The data are from a study of T cell repertoires in cytomegalovirus infection. Study-level background: TCR beta signatures that were public indicated CMV infection and matching HLA type. Findings of the study overall: Cumulated frequencies of public TCR beta families served to identify carriers of CMV plus the relevant HLA. It was HLA-C-restricted CMV-specific TCR beta clonotypes that dominated the response ex vivo.

TCRdb reprocessed the reads via MiXCR and lists one record per CDR3 protein. The top ten hold 2.8% of the sample, which has approximately 750,000 distinct CDR3 sequences, 35% seen once. Germline CDR1 and CDR2: SGHTA and FQGNSA. The CDR3 runs 15 residues. The V gene is TRBV7-2, the J gene TRBJ2-5, with 9 positions matching TRBD2. Material for sequencing was PBMCs. The sequence derives from a human donor in good health (CMV status not recorded). Some clones in this sample may be carry-over from other donors' samples. CDR3 DNA sequence: TGTGACACCCCGGCGAGTAGCGGGAGAGTAGAGACCCAGTACTTC. Translating gives CDTPASSGRVETQYF.